What follows describes a single T cell receptor (beta chain). Its matching antigen is unknown. The record originates from a study of regulatory dendritic cells for organ transplantation. Study outcomes and limitations: Memory CD8+ clonal expansion seemed more limited with regulatory than mature dendritic cells. Resting memory CD8+ T cells held the most alloreactive clonotypes.

Sequencing was performed with immunoSEQ multiplex PCR; in TCRdb, only in-frame clones are kept and a portion is missing. The sample lists 20,000 to 25,000 clones, roughly 69% occurring once. Naive CD45RA+ and memory CD45RO+ CD4+ or CD8+ T cells were FACS-sorted. With 4 bases removed from V and 0 bases from J, the gap between germline ends came to 13 bases. CDR1 is MNHNS and CDR2 is SASEGT in the germline V gene. This CDR3 comprises 16 residues. The sample comprised memory CD4+ T cells from blood. Subset denoted: CD45RO+ memory T cells. The rearrangement joins TRBV6-1 to TRBJ1-3, with a tentative D call TRBD1 (5 bases). The clonotype was recovered from a human donor in good health. This chain's CDR3 is CASSGRQILSGNTIYF. CDR3 coding DNA: TGTGCCAGCAGTGGCCGACAGATACTCTCTGGAAACACCATATATTTT.